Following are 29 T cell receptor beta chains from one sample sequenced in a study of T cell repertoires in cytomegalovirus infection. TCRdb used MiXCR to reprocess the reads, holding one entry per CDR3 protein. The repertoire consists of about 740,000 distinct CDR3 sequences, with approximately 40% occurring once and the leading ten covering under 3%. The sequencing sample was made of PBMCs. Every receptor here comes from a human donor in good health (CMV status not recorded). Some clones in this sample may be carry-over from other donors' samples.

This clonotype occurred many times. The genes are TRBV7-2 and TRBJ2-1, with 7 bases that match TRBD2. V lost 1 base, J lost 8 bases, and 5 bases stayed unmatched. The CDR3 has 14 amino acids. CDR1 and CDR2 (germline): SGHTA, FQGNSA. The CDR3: CASSLVRTSYEQFF. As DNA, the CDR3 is TGTGCCAGCAGCTTAGTCCGGACTAGTTATGAGCAGTTCTTC.

The CDR3 bases are TGCAGTGCCCGGACAGGGCAAATTGGTAAAAACATTCAGTACTTC. This gives the protein CSARTGQIGKNIQYF. The rearrangement joins TRBV20-1 to TRBJ2-4; TRBD1 agrees at 8 bases. Germline-derived CDR1 and CDR2 are DFQATT and SNEGSKA (reference sequence). CDR3 length: 15 amino acids. The V segment lost 6 bases and the J segment 4 bases; nucleotides outside the gene matches: 11.

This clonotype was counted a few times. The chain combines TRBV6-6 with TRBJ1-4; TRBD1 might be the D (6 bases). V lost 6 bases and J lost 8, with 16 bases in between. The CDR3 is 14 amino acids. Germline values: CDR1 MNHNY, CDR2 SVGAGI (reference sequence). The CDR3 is CASSSRGFREKLFF. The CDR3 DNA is TGTGCCAGCAGCTCCAGGGGATTCCGGGAAAAACTGTTTTTT.

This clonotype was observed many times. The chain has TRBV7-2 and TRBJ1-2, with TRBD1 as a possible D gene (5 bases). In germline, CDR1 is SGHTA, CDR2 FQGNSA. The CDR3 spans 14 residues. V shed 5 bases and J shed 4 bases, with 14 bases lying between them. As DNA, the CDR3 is TGTGCCAGCAGCCCGCCAGGGATTCCCTATGGCTACACCTTC. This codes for CASSPPGIPYGYTF. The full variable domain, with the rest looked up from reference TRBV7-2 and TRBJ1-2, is GAGVSQSPSNKVTEKGKDVELRCDPISGHTALYWYRQSLGQGLEFLIYFQGNSAPDKSGLPSDRFSAERTGGSVSTLTIQRTQQEDSAVYLCASSPPGIPYGYTFGSGTRLTVV.

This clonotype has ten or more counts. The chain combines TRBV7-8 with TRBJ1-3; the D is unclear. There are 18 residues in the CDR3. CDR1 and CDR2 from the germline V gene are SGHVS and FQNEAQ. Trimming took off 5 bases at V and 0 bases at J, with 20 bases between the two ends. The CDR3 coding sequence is TGTGCCAGCAGCCTCCCCCTAGGACGAACCTTCTCTGGAAACACCATATATTTT. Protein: CASSLPLGRTFSGNTIYF. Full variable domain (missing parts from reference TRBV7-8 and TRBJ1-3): GAGVSQSPRYKVAKRGQDVALRCDPISGHVSLFWYQQALGQGPEFLTYFQNEAQLDKSGLPSDRFFAERPEGSVSTLKIQRTQQEDSAVYLCASSLPLGRTFSGNTIYFGEGSWLTVV.

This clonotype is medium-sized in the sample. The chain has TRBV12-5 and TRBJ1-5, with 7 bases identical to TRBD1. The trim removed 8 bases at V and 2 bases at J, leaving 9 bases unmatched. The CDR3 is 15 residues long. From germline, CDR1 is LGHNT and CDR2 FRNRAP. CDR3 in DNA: TGTGCTAGTTGGGACGACAGGGACGGCAATCAGCCCCAGCATTTT. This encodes CASWDDRDGNQPQHF.

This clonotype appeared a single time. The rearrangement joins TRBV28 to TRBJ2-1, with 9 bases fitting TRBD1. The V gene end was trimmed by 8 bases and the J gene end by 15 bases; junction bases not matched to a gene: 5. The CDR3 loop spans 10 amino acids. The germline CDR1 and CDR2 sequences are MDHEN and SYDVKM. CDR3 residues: CASGTGGMFF. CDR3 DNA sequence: TGTGCCAGCGGTACAGGGGGCATGTTCTTC.

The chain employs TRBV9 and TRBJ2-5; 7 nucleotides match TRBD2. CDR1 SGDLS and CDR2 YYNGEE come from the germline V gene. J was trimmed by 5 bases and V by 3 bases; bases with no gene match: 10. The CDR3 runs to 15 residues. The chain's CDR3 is CASSGPGGGSETQYF. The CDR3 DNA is TGTGCCAGCAGCGGGCCGGGGGGAGGTAGTGAGACCCAGTACTTC.

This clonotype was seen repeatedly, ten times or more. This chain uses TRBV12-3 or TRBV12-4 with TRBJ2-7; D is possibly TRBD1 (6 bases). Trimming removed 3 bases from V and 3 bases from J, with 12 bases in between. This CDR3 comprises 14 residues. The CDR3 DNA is TGTGCCAGCAGTTTTCTAAAGGGGGACTACGAGCAGTACTTC. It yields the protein CASSFLKGDYEQYF.

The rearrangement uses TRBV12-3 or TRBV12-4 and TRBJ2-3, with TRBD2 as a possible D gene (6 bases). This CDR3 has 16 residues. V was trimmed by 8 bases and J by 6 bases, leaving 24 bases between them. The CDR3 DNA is TGTGCCAGCTTGTTTACTCCGACTAGGAATGAGGATACGCAGTATTTT. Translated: CASLFTPTRNEDTQYF.

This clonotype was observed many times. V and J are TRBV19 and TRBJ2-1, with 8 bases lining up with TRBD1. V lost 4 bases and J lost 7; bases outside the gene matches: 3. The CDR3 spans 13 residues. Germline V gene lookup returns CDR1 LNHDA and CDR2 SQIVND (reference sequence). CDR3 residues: CASSNRDRNEQFF. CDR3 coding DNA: TGTGCCAGTAGTAACCGGGACAGGAATGAGCAGTTCTTC.

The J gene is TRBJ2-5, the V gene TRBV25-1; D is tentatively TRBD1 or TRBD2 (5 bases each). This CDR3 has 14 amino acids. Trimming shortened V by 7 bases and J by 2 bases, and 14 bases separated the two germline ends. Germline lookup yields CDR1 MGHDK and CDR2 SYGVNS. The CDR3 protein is CASTRIGTQETQYF. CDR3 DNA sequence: TGTGCCAGCACTAGAATCGGGACGCAAGAGACCCAGTACTTC.

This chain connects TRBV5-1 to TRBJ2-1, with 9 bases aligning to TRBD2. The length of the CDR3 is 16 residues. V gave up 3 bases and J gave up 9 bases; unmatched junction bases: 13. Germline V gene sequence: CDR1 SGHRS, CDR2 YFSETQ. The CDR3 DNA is TGCGCCAGCAGCTCCGGGACTAGCCAAACGAAAGGTGAGCAGTTCTTC. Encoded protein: CASSSGTSQTKGEQFF.

CDR3 protein: CASSQGGKGGAYEQYF. The CDR3 nucleotides read TGTGCCAGCAGCCAAGGGGGTAAGGGGGGAGCCTACGAGCAGTACTTC. J is TRBJ2-7 and V is TRBV28, with D tentatively TRBD1 or TRBD2 (6 bases each). Germline lookup yields CDR1 MDHEN and CDR2 SYDVKM. Trimming pared 6 bases from V and 2 bases from J, leaving 20 bases between. There are 16 residues in the CDR3. The entire variable domain, with the rest obtained from reference TRBV28 and TRBJ2-7, is as follows: DVKVTQSSRYLVKRTGEKVFLECVQDMDHENMFWYRQDPGLGLRLIYFSYDVKMKEKGDIPEGYSVSREKKERFSLILESASTNQTSMYLCASSQGGKGGAYEQYFGPGTRLTVT.

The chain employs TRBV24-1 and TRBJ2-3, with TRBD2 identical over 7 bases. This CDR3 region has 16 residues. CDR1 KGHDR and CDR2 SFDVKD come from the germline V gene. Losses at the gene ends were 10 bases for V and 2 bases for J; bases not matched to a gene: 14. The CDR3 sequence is CATEESGRAATDTQYF. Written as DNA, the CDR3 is TGTGCCACGGAAGAGTCTGGGAGGGCCGCCACAGATACGCAGTATTTT.

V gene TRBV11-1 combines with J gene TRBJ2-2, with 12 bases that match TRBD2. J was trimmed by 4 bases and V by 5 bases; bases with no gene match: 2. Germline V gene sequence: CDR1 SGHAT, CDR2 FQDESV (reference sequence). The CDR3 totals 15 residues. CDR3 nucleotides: TGTGCCAGCAGCGGACTAGCGGGACTCACCGGGGAGCTGTTTTTT. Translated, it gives CASSGLAGLTGELFF.

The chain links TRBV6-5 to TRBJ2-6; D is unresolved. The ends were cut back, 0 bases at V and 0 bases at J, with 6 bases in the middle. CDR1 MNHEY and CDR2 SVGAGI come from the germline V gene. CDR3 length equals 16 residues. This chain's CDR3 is CASSYSPNSGANVLTF. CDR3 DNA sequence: TGTGCCAGCAGTTACTCACCCAACTCTGGGGCCAACGTCCTGACTTTC.

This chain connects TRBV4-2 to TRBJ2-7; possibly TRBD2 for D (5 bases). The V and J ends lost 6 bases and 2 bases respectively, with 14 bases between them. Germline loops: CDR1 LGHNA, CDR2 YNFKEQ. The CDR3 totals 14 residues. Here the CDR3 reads CASRKEAQAYEQYF. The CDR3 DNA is TGTGCCAGCAGAAAGGAGGCCCAGGCCTACGAGCAGTACTTC.

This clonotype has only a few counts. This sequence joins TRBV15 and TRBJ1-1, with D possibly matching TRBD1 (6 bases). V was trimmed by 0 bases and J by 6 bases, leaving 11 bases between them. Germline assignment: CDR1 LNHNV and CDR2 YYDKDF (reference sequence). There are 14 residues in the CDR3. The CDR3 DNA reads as TGTGCCACCAGCAGAGATCGGGACATTTCTGAAGCTTTCTTT. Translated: CATSRDRDISEAFF. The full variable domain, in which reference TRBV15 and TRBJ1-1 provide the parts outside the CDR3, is DAMVIQNPRYQVTQFGKPVTLSCSQTLNHNVMYWYQQKSSQAPKLLFHYYDKDFNNEADTPDNFQSRRPNTSFCFLDIRSPGLGDTAMYLCATSRDRDISEAFFGQGTRLTVV.

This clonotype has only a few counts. CDR3 region: CAISESGGPYSNQPQHF. Here the CDR3 DNA reads TGTGCCATCAGTGAGTCCGGGGGACCGTATAGCAATCAGCCCCAGCATTTT. This sequence joins TRBV10-3 and TRBJ1-5; a weak D match, TRBD1 (5 bases). CDR3 length: 17 residues. Trimming left V 0 bases short and J 0 bases short, with 12 bases between. Looked up from germline, CDR1 is ENHRY and CDR2 is SYGVKD.

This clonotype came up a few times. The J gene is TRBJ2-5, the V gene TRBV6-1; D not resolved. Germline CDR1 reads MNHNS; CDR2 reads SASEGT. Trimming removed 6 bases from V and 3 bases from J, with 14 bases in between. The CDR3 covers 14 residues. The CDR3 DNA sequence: TGTGCCAGCAGCTCCGGCGGCATTAAAGAGACCCAGTACTTC. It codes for CASSSGGIKETQYF.

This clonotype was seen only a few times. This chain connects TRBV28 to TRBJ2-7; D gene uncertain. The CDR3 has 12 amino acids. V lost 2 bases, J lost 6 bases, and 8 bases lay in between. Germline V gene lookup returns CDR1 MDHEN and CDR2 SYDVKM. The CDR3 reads CASSLQGSEQYF. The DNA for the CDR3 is TGTGCCAGCAGTTTACAAGGTTCCGAGCAGTACTTC.

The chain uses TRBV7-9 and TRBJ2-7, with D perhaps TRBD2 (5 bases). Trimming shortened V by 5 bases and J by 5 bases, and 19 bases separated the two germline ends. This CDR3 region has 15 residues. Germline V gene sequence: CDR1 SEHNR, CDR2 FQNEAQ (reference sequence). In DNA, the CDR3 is TGTGCCAGCAGCAGCTTCCGAGGGAGAATCCACGAGCAGTACTTC. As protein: CASSSFRGRIHEQYF.

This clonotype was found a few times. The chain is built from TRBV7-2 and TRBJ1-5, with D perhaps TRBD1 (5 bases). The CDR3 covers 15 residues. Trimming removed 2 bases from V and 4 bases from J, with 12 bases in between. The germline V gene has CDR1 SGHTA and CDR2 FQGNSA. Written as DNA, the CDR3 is TGTGCCAGCAGCTTATCCAGGGTAAGGAATCAGCCCCAGCATTTT. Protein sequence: CASSLSRVRNQPQHF.

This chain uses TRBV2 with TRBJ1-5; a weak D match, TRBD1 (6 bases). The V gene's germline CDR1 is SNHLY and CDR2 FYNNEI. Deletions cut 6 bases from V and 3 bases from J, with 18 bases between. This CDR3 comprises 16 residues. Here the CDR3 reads CASSAAQGSNNQPQHF. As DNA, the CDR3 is TGTGCCAGCAGCGCCGCGCAGGGGAGCAACAATCAGCCCCAGCATTTT.

The CDR3 sequence: CASSLGIDTQYF. Written as DNA, the CDR3 is TGTGCCAGCAGCTTAGGAATAGATACGCAGTATTTT. This rearrangement joins TRBV7-2 to TRBJ2-3; the D is unclear. V dropped 1 base and J dropped 5 bases, with 4 bases sitting between them. The CDR3 has 12 residues. Germline V gene lookup returns CDR1 SGHTA and CDR2 FQGNSA.

The chain's CDR3 is CASRLDRETGSTF. The CDR3 DNA reads as TGTGCCAGCCGCCTGGACAGGGAAACCGGCTCAACCTTC. The chain links TRBV7-8 to TRBJ1-2; the match to TRBD1 covers 8 bases. The germline CDR1 and CDR2 sequences are SGHVS and FQNEAQ. The CDR3 has 13 amino acids. V gave up 8 bases and J gave up 14 bases; unmatched junction bases: 16.

The CDR3 DNA follows: TGTGCCAGCAGTTACCGTGGGGACAGGGAACTGTTTTTT. It encodes CASSYRGDRELFF. The chain links TRBV6-5 to TRBJ1-4; 9 nucleotides match TRBD1. The V gene's germline CDR1 is MNHEY and CDR2 SVGAGI. This CDR3 comprises 13 residues. V lost 2 bases to trimming and J lost 12 bases; unmatched junction nucleotides: 4.

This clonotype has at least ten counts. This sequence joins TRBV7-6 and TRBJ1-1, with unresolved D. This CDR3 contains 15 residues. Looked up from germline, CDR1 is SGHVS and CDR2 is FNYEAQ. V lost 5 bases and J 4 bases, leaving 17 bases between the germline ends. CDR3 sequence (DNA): TGTGCCAGCAGCCCGGGTGAGTGGTCTGGCACTGAAGCTTTCTTT. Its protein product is CASSPGEWSGTEAFF.